This is a list of T cell receptor beta chains from one sample in a study of graft-versus-host responses after intestinal transplantation. The data were produced by immunoSEQ multiplex PCR, yet TCRdb's version contains in-frame clones alone and is incomplete. The sample shows about 98,000 clones, approximately 85% of them seen only once. The source was PBMCs, collected 255 days after intestinal transplant. The source is a human patient who received an intestinal transplant, so some T cells may come from the graft donor. CDR3s include the opening cysteine and the closing phenylalanine or tryptophan. A D gene is named only where the DNA matches it firmly. Size is omitted from some rows. Given values are once, few, many or a class for expanded clones.

TRBJ2-4	TRBV4-2	-	-	CASSQPQDSQNIQYF	TGTGCCAGCAGCCAACCTCAGGACTCCCAAAACATTCAGTACTTC
TRBJ1-2	TRBV5-1	once	-	CASSLNDPGTYGYTF	TGCGCCAGCAGCTTGAATGATCCAGGGACCTATGGCTACACCTTC
TRBJ2-2	TRBV15	-	-	CATSPGVRNTGELFF	TGTGCCACCAGCCCAGGAGTGAGGAACACCGGGGAGCTGTTTTTT
TRBJ2-1	TRBV5-1	-	-	CASSLAMDIEQFF	TGCGCCAGCAGCTTGGCGATGGACATTGAGCAGTTCTTC
TRBJ1-1	TRBV11-3	-	-	CASSGDSLTEAFF	TGTGCCAGCAGCGGAGACAGTTTGACTGAAGCTTTCTTT
TRBJ2-1	TRBV10-3	few	TRBD1	CASLGQGNDEQFF	TGTGCCAGCCTCGGACAGGGCAACGATGAGCAGTTCTTC
TRBJ2-4	TRBV4-2	-	-	CASSPFGGDIQYF	TGTGCCAGCAGCCCGTTCGGGGGCGACATTCAGTACTTC
TRBJ1-3	TRBV19	-	-	CASSIMADYSGNTIYF	TGTGCCAGTAGTATAATGGCAGACTACTCTGGAAACACCATATATTTT
TRBJ2-1	TRBV28	-	-	CASLTAYNEQFF	TGTGCCAGCCTGACAGCCTACAATGAGCAGTTCTTC
TRBJ1-5	TRBV5-1	few	-	CAHRGGTGNQPQHF	TGCGCCCATAGGGGGGGTACGGGCAATCAGCCCCAGCATTTT